This is a list of T cell receptor beta chains from one sample in a study of response to subunit inactivated influenza vaccine. TCRdb itself ran the RT-PCR reads through MiXCR, one entry per CDR3 protein. The table lists about 500,000 distinct CDR3 sequences, approximately 16% of them singletons, with roughly 3% in the top ten. The sample was CD4+ T cells sorted from PBMCs, taken 23 to 25 months after vaccination. Receptors originate from a man aged 45-69 years who received an inactivated influenza vaccine. Each CDR3 is given with its conserved first and last residue. D genes are given only for firm matches. Size is stated for part of the rows, as once, few or many counts, or as a class when the clone is expanded.

d_gene	v_gene	abundance	j_gene	CDR3aa	CDR3nt
TRBD1	TRBV12-3/TRBV12-4	few	TRBJ1-1	CASSNYRGGNTEAFF	TGTGCCAGCAGTAACTACAGGGGGGGGAACACTGAAGCTTTCTTT
.	TRBV9	.	TRBJ2-1	CASSPQLGEQFF	TGTGCCAGCAGCCCCCAGTTGGGTGAGCAGTTCTTC
.	TRBV2	.	TRBJ1-1	CASSPSGGHTEAFF	TGTGCCAGCAGTCCCTCGGGGGGTCACACTGAAGCTTTCTTT
.	TRBV6-1	.	TRBJ2-4	CASKQQGSKNIQYF	TGTGCCAGCAAGCAACAGGGTTCCAAAAACATTCAGTACTTC
.	TRBV6-5	.	TRBJ1-2	CASSYSGVLGGYTF	TGTGCCAGCAGTTACTCGGGGGTGCTCGGCGGCTACACCTTC
TRBD2	TRBV28	many	TRBJ2-3	CASSLPTSRFTDTQYF	TGTGCCAGCAGTTTACCGACTAGCAGGTTCACAGATACGCAGTATTTT
.	TRBV6-5	many	TRBJ2-1	CASSYGTGWTREQFF	TGTGCCAGCAGTTACGGTACGGGATGGACAAGAGAGCAGTTCTTC
.	TRBV4-1	.	TRBJ2-7	CASSQDAGPNEQYF	TGCGCCAGCAGCCAAGACGCCGGCCCGAACGAGCAGTACTTC
TRBD2	TRBV29-1	.	TRBJ2-5	CSVRGLAGVSETQYF	TGCAGCGTGCGAGGACTAGCGGGAGTTTCGGAGACCCAGTACTTC
.	TRBV20-1	few	TRBJ2-4	CSAREDSQAKNIQYF	TGCAGTGCTAGAGAGGACAGTCAAGCCAAAAACATTCAGTACTTC
TRBD2	TRBV10-3	.	TRBJ2-5	CAIRGTSGLQETQYF	TGTGCCATCAGGGGGACTAGCGGCCTACAAGAGACCCAGTACTTC
TRBD2	TRBV7-8	few	TRBJ2-1	CASSLGRAGVEQFF	TGTGCCAGCAGCTTAGGACGGGCGGGAGTTGAGCAGTTCTTC
.	TRBV3-1	few	TRBJ1-2	CASSQESGYTF	TGTGCCAGCAGCCAAGAGTCTGGCTACACCTTC
.	TRBV4-2	.	TRBJ2-2	CASSQVVGGTGELFF	TGTGCCAGCAGCCAGGTCGTAGGGGGCACCGGGGAGCTGTTTTTT
TRBD1	TRBV29-1	few	TRBJ1-4	CSVRTGGEKLFF	TGCAGCGTAAGGACAGGCGGGGAAAAACTGTTTTTT
.	TRBV4-1	few	TRBJ1-1	CASSPTRIERTEAFF	TGCGCCAGCAGCCCCACCCGAATAGAGCGTACTGAAGCTTTCTTT
TRBD2	TRBV4-2	.	TRBJ2-2	CASSQETSSNTGELFF	TGTGCCAGCAGCCAGGAGACTAGCTCCAACACCGGGGAGCTGTTTTTT
TRBD1	TRBV5-1	.	TRBJ2-7	CASSHRDSSYEQYF	TGCGCCAGCAGCCACCGGGACAGCTCCTACGAGCAGTACTTC
.	TRBV7-9	few	TRBJ2-2	CASSAVLSGELFF	TGTGCCAGCAGCGCGGTATTATCCGGGGAGCTGTTTTTT
.	TRBV10-3	.	TRBJ1-5	CAIRGSGTGQPQHF	TGTGCCATCAGGGGATCAGGGACGGGACAGCCCCAGCATTTT
.	TRBV4-3	many	TRBJ2-1	CASSPRIRMGRNEQFF	TGCGCCAGCAGCCCCCGAATAAGGATGGGACGCAATGAGCAGTTCTTC
TRBD2	TRBV20-1	.	TRBJ2-3	CSARSGGVTDTQYF	TGCAGTGCTCGGTCGGGGGGGGTCACAGATACGCAGTATTTT
TRBD2	TRBV10-3	few	TRBJ2-3	CAIRRLATDTDTQYF	TGTGCCATCAGGCGACTAGCGACCGACACAGATACGCAGTATTTT
.	TRBV7-9	.	TRBJ2-5	CASSFEPRGTQYF	TGTGCCAGCAGCTTTGAACCACGTGGGACCCAGTACTTC
TRBD1	TRBV6-2/TRBV6-3	.	TRBJ1-2	CASRQGAYGYTF	TGTGCCAGCAGGCAGGGGGCCTATGGCTACACCTTC
.	TRBV7-9	.	TRBJ2-7	CASSSPRGQAVDEQYF	TGTGCCAGCAGCTCACCTAGAGGGCAGGCAGTCGACGAGCAGTACTTC
.	TRBV25-1	few	TRBJ2-2	CASSEPLGQLFF	TGTGCCAGCAGTGAACCGTTAGGACAGCTGTTTTTT
TRBD1	TRBV12-3/TRBV12-4	few	TRBJ2-1	CASSPPGQGFYNEQFF	TGTGCCAGCAGTCCCCCGGGACAGGGGTTCTACAATGAGCAGTTCTTC
.	TRBV29-1	many	TRBJ2-5	CSVEESGKQETQYF	TGCAGCGTTGAAGAATCAGGGAAACAAGAGACCCAGTACTTC
.	TRBV9	.	TRBJ1-4	CASSEGSRGEKLFF	TGTGCCAGCAGCGAGGGGTCTCGGGGTGAAAAACTGTTTTTT
.	TRBV25-1	.	TRBJ2-5	CASSGGRQETQYF	TGTGCCAGCAGTGGGGGGAGACAAGAGACACAGTACTTC
.	TRBV3-1	many	TRBJ2-5	CASSRERETQYF	TGTGCCAGCAGCCGCGAGAGAGAGACCCAGTACTTC
TRBD1	TRBV7-8	.	TRBJ1-2	CASSLDRGQGYTF	TGTGCCAGCAGCCTAGACAGGGGGCAAGGCTACACCTTC
TRBD2	TRBV6-5	many	TRBJ2-7	CASSYKGGRGYEQYF	TGTGCCAGCAGTTACAAGGGCGGGAGGGGCTACGAGCAGTACTTC
.	TRBV6-5	.	TRBJ2-2	CASTRTGELFF	TGTGCCAGCACTCGGACCGGGGAGCTGTTTTTT
.	TRBV19	.	TRBJ2-1	CASRVSGSYNEQFF	TGTGCCAGTAGGGTCAGCGGTTCCTACAATGAGCAGTTCTTC
.	TRBV20-1	.	TRBJ2-3	CSASRGESTDTQYF	TGCAGTGCTAGTCGCGGCGAAAGCACAGATACGCAGTATTTT
TRBD1	TRBV10-3	few	TRBJ1-6	CAISPRTGGGNSPLHF	TGTGCCATCAGTCCCCGGACAGGGGGCGGTAATTCACCCCTCCACTTT
.	TRBV11-2	.	TRBJ2-7	CASSLEGPAYYEQYF	TGTGCCAGCAGCTTAGAGGGGCCGGCCTACTACGAGCAGTACTTC
TRBD2	TRBV11-2	many	TRBJ2-1	CASSNRPVTSGRYYNEQFF	TGTGCCAGCAGCAATAGACCCGTTACTAGCGGGAGGTACTACAATGAGCAGTTCTTC
.	TRBV5-1	.	TRBJ2-7	CASTSGGGEQYF	TGCGCCAGCACCAGTGGGGGAGGCGAGCAGTACTTC
.	TRBV4-2	.	TRBJ1-2	CASSQERNREYGYTF	TGTGCCAGCAGCCAAGAGAGGAACAGGGAATATGGCTACACCTTC
.	TRBV10-1	.	TRBJ2-2	CASSAAQGNTGELFF	TGCGCCAGCAGTGCGGCACAGGGGAACACCGGGGAGCTGTTTTTT
TRBD2	TRBV5-1	few	TRBJ2-7	CASSLSGTGDRTSGRGFYEQYF	TGCGCCAGCAGCCTATCCGGGACAGGAGATAGGACTAGCGGGAGAGGTTTCTACGAGCAGTACTTC
TRBD1	TRBV20-1	.	TRBJ2-7	CSARTLRTGGEQYF	TGCAGTGCTAGAACCCTGCGGACAGGGGGCGAGCAGTACTTC
.	TRBV14	.	TRBJ2-7	CASSQALITGRMF	TGTGCCAGCAGCCAAGCATTGATAACAGGGAGAATGTTC
.	TRBV2	.	TRBJ2-1	CASTDWSKGNEQFF	TGTGCCAGCACCGACTGGAGTAAGGGCAATGAGCAGTTCTTC